The T cell receptor (beta chain) under discussion was sequenced for a study of T cell responses to AZD1222 COVID-19 vaccine. Study-level background: Second-dose schedules of about 4 or about 12 weeks were combined.

This CDR3 spans 14 amino acids. Germline V CDR1 and CDR2: SNHLY, FYNNEI. The germline V and J ends were trimmed by 7 bases and 6 bases, with 13 bases remaining between them. Generated by immunoSEQ multiplex PCR, the TCRdb table keeps only in-frame clones and is missing some. This sample yields 100,000 or so clones, of which roughly 90% are seen a single time; roughly 2.7% belongs to the top ten. This sample comprised peripheral blood, obtained on day 0 of AZD1222 vaccination. This clonotype originated in an adult in good health. This chain joins TRBV2 and TRBJ1-6, with D perhaps TRBD1 (5 bases). CDR3: CASTLERGNSPLHF. The CDR3 DNA sequence: TGTGCCAGCACCCTAGAAAGGGGTAATTCACCCCTCCACTTT.